One and the same sample provided the 26 T cell receptor beta chains below, sequenced in a study of T-cell memory formation after mild COVID-19. MiXCR, run by TCRdb on the 5' RACE reads, gives a single entry per CDR3 protein. The profile covers approximately 300,000 distinct CDR3 sequences, with 8.2% appearing a single time and approximately 22% taken by the ten largest. The sample taken for sequencing was PBMCs or a T cell subset sorted from them (not recorded which). These receptors were collected from a young man who had mild COVID-19 (a few samples of this study predate the infection). Cell type and time point are not known.

This clonotype was detected only a few times. The J gene is TRBJ2-2, the V gene TRBV7-3, with TRBD1 identical over 11 bases. This CDR3 has 14 amino acids. The V segment lost 5 bases and the J segment 7 bases; nucleotides outside the gene matches: 3. CDR1 is SGHTA and CDR2 is FQGTGA in the germline V gene. As DNA, the CDR3 is TGTGCCAGCAGCACGGGACAGGGGGGCGGGGAGCTGTTTTTT. Translating it yields CASSTGQGGGELFF.

This clonotype was counted once. At one end the junction does not follow the germline gene, possibly because of a read error. V usage is TRBV19 and J usage is TRBJ2-4, with D unresolved. The CDR3 extends over 15 amino acids. CDR1 and CDR2 from the germline V gene are LNHDA and SQIVND (reference sequence). The CDR3 nucleotides are TGTTCCAGTAGTATAGATTCATTCACCAAAAACATTCAGTACTTC. Translating gives CSSSIDSFTKNIQYF.

V is TRBV6-5 and J is TRBJ2-5; D is undetermined. This CDR3 comprises 14 residues. The germline gives CDR1 MNHEY, CDR2 SVGAGI. V was shortened by 4 bases and J by 5 bases, with 14 bases between the two germline ends. The CDR3 protein is CASSFSGYMETQYF. CDR3 in DNA: TGTGCCAGCAGTTTTTCCGGGTACATGGAGACCCAGTACTTC.

This clonotype has a handful of counts. This chain joins TRBV5-1 and TRBJ2-1; 7 nucleotides align to TRBD2. CDR1 is SGHRS, CDR2 YFSETQ, per germline. The CDR3 extends over 17 amino acids. Trimming cost V 3 bases and J 0 bases; bases outside gene matches: 9. In nucleotides, the CDR3 is TGCGCCAGCAGCTGGGCCCGGGGGGTAAGCTCCTACAATGAGCAGTTCTTC. Protein sequence: CASSWARGVSSYNEQFF.

This clonotype was seen a handful of times. The V gene is TRBV25-1, the J gene TRBJ1-4; D is ambiguous. This CDR3 has 12 amino acids. The germline V gene has CDR1 MGHDK and CDR2 SYGVNS. V was pared by 6 bases and J by 5 bases, with 7 bases between. This CDR3 reads CASRSLNEKLFF. CDR3 bases: TGTGCCAGCAGAAGCCTAAATGAAAAACTGTTTTTT.

This clonotype was observed a few times. The V gene is TRBV20-1, the J gene TRBJ2-5; 7 bases line up with TRBD2. The CDR3 contains 15 residues. Trimming at V came to 0 bases and at J to 9 bases, leaving 13 bases not matched to a gene. Germline-derived CDR1 and CDR2 are DFQATT and SNEGSKA (reference sequence). CDR3 region: CSARETPGLPMAQYF. For the CDR3, the DNA is TGCAGTGCTAGAGAGACCCCGGGACTACCCATGGCCCAGTACTTC.

This clonotype was observed a few times. The chain couples TRBV7-9 to TRBJ1-1, with 7 bases aligning to TRBD1. Unmatched junction bases numbered 7, after V lost 7 bases and J lost 5 bases. CDR1 and CDR2 from the germline V gene are SEHNR and FQNEAQ (reference sequence). This CDR3 comprises 13 residues. CDR3 sequence: CASTPGGLTEAFF. In DNA form, the CDR3 reads TGTGCCAGCACCCCAGGGGGTCTTACTGAAGCTTTCTTT.

The chain uses TRBV7-2 and TRBJ1-5; a possible D gene is TRBD1 (6 bases). Germline V lookup: CDR1 SGHTA, CDR2 FQGNSA. Trimming removed 3 bases from V and 6 bases from J, with 12 bases in between. CDR3 size: 14 residues. The CDR3 reads CASSFTGFAQPQHF. CDR3 sequence (DNA): TGTGCCAGCAGCTTTACAGGGTTTGCTCAGCCCCAGCATTTT.

This clonotype has more than one count but fewer than ten. The J gene is TRBJ2-3, the V gene TRBV5-1, with D possibly being TRBD2 (5 bases). Germline V gene data show CDR1 as SGHRS and CDR2 as YFSETQ. The CDR3 is 14 amino acids. Trimming left V 4 bases short and J 1 base short, with 10 bases between. The CDR3 region is CASSPWRGTDTQYF. CDR3 nucleotides: TGCGCCAGCAGCCCATGGCGGGGCACAGATACGCAGTATTTT.

This clonotype was counted only a few times. The V call is TRBV7-2, the J call TRBJ1-4; D possibly corresponds to TRBD1 (6 bases). The V end lost 5 bases, the J end lost 2 bases, and 15 bases lay between the germline ends. The CDR3 extends over 16 amino acids. Germline loops: CDR1 SGHTA, CDR2 FQGNSA. CDR3 loop: CASSDRQVNTNEKLFF. In nucleotides, the CDR3 is TGTGCCAGCAGCGATAGACAGGTTAATACTAATGAAAAACTGTTTTTT.

This clonotype was picked up many times. The CDR3, as DNA: TGTGCCAGCAGCTTAGCGGACGGACAGATTCGTGACTACACCTTC. Translation gives CASSLADGQIRDYTF. This sequence joins TRBV7-2 and TRBJ1-2; D might be TRBD1 (6 bases). The CDR3 covers 15 residues. V was trimmed by 0 bases and J by 10 bases, leaving 18 bases between them. Germline loops: CDR1 SGHTA, CDR2 FQGNSA.

This clonotype was seen more than once but under ten times. V and J are TRBV4-2 and TRBJ2-3, with D uncertain. CDR3 length equals 16 residues. The V gene's germline CDR1 is LGHNA and CDR2 YNFKEQ. V was cut by 1 base and J by 0 bases, with 11 bases left in between. CDR3: CASSQVVASSTDTQYF. CDR3 nucleotides: TGTGCCAGCAGCCAAGTGGTAGCCTCTAGCACAGATACGCAGTATTTT.

In this sample, this clonotype turned up a few times. The chain carries TRBV4-1 and TRBJ2-7; perhaps TRBD2 as D (7 bases). CDR1 is MGHRA, CDR2 YSYEKL, per germline. V was trimmed by 6 bases and J by 2 bases, leaving 14 bases between them. CDR3 size: 14 residues. CDR3 DNA sequence: TGCGCCAGCAGTCCAGGGGAGGGACCCTACGAGCAGTACGTC. This gives the protein CASSPGEGPYEQYV.

This clonotype appeared many times. The chain carries TRBV5-1 and TRBJ1-2, with D unresolved. V shed 2 bases and J shed 3 bases, with 11 bases lying between them. The V gene's germline CDR1 is SGHRS and CDR2 YFSETQ. The CDR3 has 14 amino acids. Written as DNA, the CDR3 is TGCGCCAGCAGCTTTGATCGGAGTCACTATGGCTACACCTTC. It yields the protein CASSFDRSHYGYTF.

The table lists this clonotype with a few counts. The chain recombines TRBV18 with TRBJ2-2; TRBD1 matches 7 bases. The CDR3 totals 16 residues. CDR1 is KGHSH, CDR2 LQKENI, per germline. V shed 1 base, J shed 6 bases, and the junction held 8 bases outside the gene matches. The CDR3, as DNA: TGTGCCAGCTCACCACAACAGGGGATTATCCCCGGGGAGCTGTTTTTT. It yields the protein CASSPQQGIIPGELFF.

This clonotype has at least ten counts. The V call is TRBV12-3 or TRBV12-4, the J call TRBJ2-7, with D possibly being TRBD1 (5 bases). The CDR3 extends over 14 amino acids. V shed 2 bases and J shed 3 bases, with 11 bases lying between them. The CDR3 nucleotides are TGTGCCAGCAGTTTAAGTTCAGGGTACTACGAGCAGTACTTC. Translation gives CASSLSSGYYEQYF.

This clonotype was detected only a few times. V gene TRBV11-2 combines with J gene TRBJ2-1; no clear D. V was clipped by 0 bases and J by 10 bases, with 10 bases between them. Looked up from germline, CDR1 is SGHAT and CDR2 is FQNNGV. The CDR3 runs to 13 residues. The CDR3, as DNA: TGTGCCAGCAGCTTAGATCGGTGGAAGGAGCAGTTCTTC. It yields the protein CASSLDRWKEQFF. Full variable domain (remainder filled in from reference TRBV11-2 and TRBJ2-1): EAGVAQSPRYKIIEKRQSVAFWCNPISGHATLYWYQQILGQGPKLLIQFQNNGVVDDSQLPKDRFSAERLKGVDSTLKIQPAKLEDSAVYLCASSLDRWKEQFFGPGTRLTVL.

This chain connects TRBV7-6 to TRBJ2-7; D assignment may be TRBD1 or TRBD2 (7 bases each). Germline loops: CDR1 SGHVS, CDR2 FNYEAQ. Trimming pared 8 bases from V and 2 bases from J, leaving 22 bases between. The CDR3 is 16 residues long. CDR3 loop: CASSQGGGSSTYEQYF. The CDR3 DNA reads as TGTGCCAGCTCCCAGGGGGGGGGCAGCAGTACCTACGAGCAGTACTTC.

This clonotype showed up many times. The V and J genes are TRBV5-1 and TRBJ2-5; 9 nucleotides agree with TRBD2. The J segment lost 2 bases and the V segment lost 4 bases, leaving 3 bases of the junction unmatched. This CDR3 is built from 14 residues. CDR1 and CDR2 from the germline V gene are SGHRS and YFSETQ. CDR3 amino acids: CASSAAGGQETQYF. The CDR3 DNA follows: TGCGCCAGCAGCGCGGCGGGGGGGCAAGAGACCCAGTACTTC.

V and J are TRBV7-2 and TRBJ2-3; 11 nucleotides line up with TRBD2. The junction had 3 bases not matched to a gene; V was cut back by 4 bases and J by 0 bases. The V gene's germline CDR1 is SGHTA and CDR2 FQGNSA. The CDR3 totals 16 residues. The CDR3 nucleotides are TGTGCCAGCAGCTCGTTAGCGGGGGGGAGCACAGATACGCAGTATTTT. Its protein product is CASSSLAGGSTDTQYF.

This clonotype was recorded a few times. The chain carries TRBV5-5 and TRBJ1-5, with 9 bases fitting TRBD1. The CDR3 totals 14 residues. Germline trimming cut 5 bases from V and 1 base from J; bases unmatched to any gene: 1. Germline V lookup: CDR1 SGHKS, CDR2 YYEKEE (reference sequence). The CDR3 is CASRGTGSNQPQHF. CDR3 DNA: TGTGCCAGCAGGGGGACAGGGAGCAATCAGCCCCAGCATTTT.

This clonotype turned up a few times. J is TRBJ1-2 and V is TRBV15, with no clear D. The CDR3 sequence is 16 residues long. Germline CDR1 and CDR2: LNHNV and YYDKDF (reference sequence). Trimming removed 1 base from V and 3 bases from J, with 15 bases in between. CDR3 amino acids: CATSRGQHQGYYGYTF. The CDR3 nucleotides are TGTGCCACCAGCAGAGGTCAGCACCAAGGGTACTATGGCTACACCTTC.

There are a few counts of this clonotype. The rearrangement links TRBV11-2 to TRBJ2-1; 11 bases line up with TRBD2. Trimming at V came to 1 base and at J to 10 bases, leaving 9 bases not matched to a gene. CDR1 and CDR2 from the germline V gene are SGHAT and FQNNGV. The CDR3 sequence is 16 residues long. The CDR3 sequence: CASSLGRGLAGREQFF. The CDR3 bases are TGTGCCAGCAGCTTAGGCCGAGGACTAGCGGGTAGAGAGCAGTTCTTC.

This clonotype was detected a few times. The V and J genes are TRBV6-5 and TRBJ2-7; D is unclear. The CDR3 contains 17 residues. Trimming left V 5 bases short and J 1 base short, with 21 bases between. Per germline, CDR1 MNHEY and CDR2 SVGAGI. For the CDR3, the DNA is TGTGCCAGCAGTCTAAACCCCGGGCCGGCAGAATCCTACGAGCAGTACTTC. Protein sequence: CASSLNPGPAESYEQYF.

CDR3 coding DNA: TGTGCCAGCAGCTTCTTGGCGGGGGTGGTAGATACGCAGTATTTT. Translating gives CASSFLAGVVDTQYF. The rearrangement joins TRBV7-9 to TRBJ2-3, with 7 bases lining up with TRBD2. Germline V CDR1 and CDR2: SEHNR, FQNEAQ (reference sequence). There are 15 residues in the CDR3. Germline trimming cut 3 bases from V and 5 bases from J; bases unmatched to any gene: 8.

V is TRBV28 and J is TRBJ2-7; 10 positions match TRBD1. The V segment lost 1 base and the J segment 5 bases; nucleotides outside the gene matches: 8. In germline, CDR1 is MDHEN, CDR2 SYDVKM. The CDR3 is 16 residues long. This CDR3 reads CASSLFPGQGRNEQYV. The CDR3 coding sequence is TGTGCCAGCAGTTTATTTCCGGGACAGGGGAGGAACGAGCAGTACGTC.